The present T cell receptor (beta chain) was sequenced within a study of T cells in Graves' hyperthyroidism and ophthalmopathy. Findings and limits, study-wide: Most expanded thyroid clonotypes above 0.001 also appeared in blood.

The trim removed 4 bases at V and 1 base at J, leaving 5 bases unmatched. Germline V gene data show CDR1 as KGHDR and CDR2 as SFDVKD. The CDR3 runs to 16 residues. Amplified TCR beta CDR3 regions came from RNA transcripts. Researchers ran a first-round RT-PCR on the TCR CDR3 using the HTBI primer set. TCRdb reprocessed the multiplex PCR reads via MiXCR and lists one record per CDR3 protein. This sample carries hundreds of thousands of distinct CDR3 sequences, nearly 15% of them seen once, and the ten largest clones take approximately 19%. Worth noting for this clonotype: Its antigen is as yet unknown.

This chain joins TRBV24-1 and TRBJ2-5; TRBD1 matches at 10 bases. Sequencing was performed on blood. The sequence was obtained from a woman aged 55-69 years with Graves' ophthalmopathy. CDR3: CATSEGDRGRQETQYF. Here the CDR3 DNA reads TGTGCCACCAGTGAGGGGGACAGGGGACGCCAAGAGACCCAGTACTTC.